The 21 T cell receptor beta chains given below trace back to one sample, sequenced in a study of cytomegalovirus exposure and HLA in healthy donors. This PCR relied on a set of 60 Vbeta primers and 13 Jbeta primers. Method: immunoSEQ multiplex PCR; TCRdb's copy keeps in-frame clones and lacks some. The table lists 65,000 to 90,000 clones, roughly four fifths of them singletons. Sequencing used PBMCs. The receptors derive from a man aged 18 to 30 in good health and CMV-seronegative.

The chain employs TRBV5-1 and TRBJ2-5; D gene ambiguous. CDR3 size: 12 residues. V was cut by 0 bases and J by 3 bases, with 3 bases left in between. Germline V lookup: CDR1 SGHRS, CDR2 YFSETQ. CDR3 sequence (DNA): TGCGCCAGCAGCTTGGGAGAAGAGACCCAGTACTTC. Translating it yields CASSLGEETQYF.

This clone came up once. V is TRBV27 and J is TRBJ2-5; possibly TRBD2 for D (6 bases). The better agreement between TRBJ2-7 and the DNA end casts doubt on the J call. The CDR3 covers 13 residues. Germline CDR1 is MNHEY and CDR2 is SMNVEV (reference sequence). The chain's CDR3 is CASSLTSSYEQYF. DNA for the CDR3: TGTGCCAGCAGTTTGACTAGCTCCTACGAGCAGTACTTC.

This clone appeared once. As DNA, the CDR3 is TGTGCCAGTGGTGACAGGACGAACACTGAAGCTTTCTTT. Its translation is CASGDRTNTEAFF. This chain connects TRBV19 to TRBJ1-1, with D possibly matching TRBD1 (6 bases). The CDR3 has 13 residues. The germline CDR1 and CDR2 sequences are LNHDA and SQIVND (reference sequence). Trimming left V 8 bases short and J 1 base short, with 11 bases between. Full variable domain (outside the CDR3, taken from reference TRBV19 and TRBJ1-1): DGGITQSPKYLFRKEGQNVTLSCEQNLNHDAMYWYRQDPGQGLRLIYYSQIVNDFQKGDIAEGYSVSREKKESFPLTVTSAQKNPTAFYLCASGDRTNTEAFFGQGTRLTVV.

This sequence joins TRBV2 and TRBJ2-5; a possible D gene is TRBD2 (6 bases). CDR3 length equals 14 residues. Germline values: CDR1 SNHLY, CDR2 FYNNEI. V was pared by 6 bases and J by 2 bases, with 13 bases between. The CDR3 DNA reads TGTGCCAGCAGGCGCCGGGACTTGCAAGAGACCCAGTACTTC. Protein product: CASRRRDLQETQYF.

The CDR3 sequence: CASSLTSGSSGDTQYF. In nucleotides, the CDR3 is TGTGCCAGCAGCTTGACTAGCGGGAGTAGCGGAGATACGCAGTATTTT. The chain carries TRBV7-2 and TRBJ2-3; 12 nucleotides line up with TRBD2. Losses at the gene ends were 3 bases for V and 5 bases for J; bases not matched to a gene: 6. This CDR3 region has 16 residues. The V gene's germline CDR1 is SGHTA and CDR2 FQGNSA.

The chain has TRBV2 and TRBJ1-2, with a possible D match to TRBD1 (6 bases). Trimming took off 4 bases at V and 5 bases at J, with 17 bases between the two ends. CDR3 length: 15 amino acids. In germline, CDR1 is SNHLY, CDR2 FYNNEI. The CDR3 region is CASSVLQGSPYGYTF. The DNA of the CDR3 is TGTGCCAGCAGTGTGTTGCAGGGGTCTCCGTATGGCTACACCTTC.

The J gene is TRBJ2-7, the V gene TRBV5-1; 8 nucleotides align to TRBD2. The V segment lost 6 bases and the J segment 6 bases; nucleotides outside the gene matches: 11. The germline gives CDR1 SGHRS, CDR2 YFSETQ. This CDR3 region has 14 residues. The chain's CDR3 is CASTLTSGTTEQYF. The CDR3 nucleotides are TGCGCCAGCACCCTTACTAGCGGCACAACCGAGCAGTACTTC.

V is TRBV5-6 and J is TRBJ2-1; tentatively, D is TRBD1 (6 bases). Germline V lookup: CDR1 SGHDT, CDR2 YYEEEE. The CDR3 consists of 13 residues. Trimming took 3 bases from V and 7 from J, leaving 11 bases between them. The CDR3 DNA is TGTGCCAGCAGCTCACAAACAGGGAATGAGCAGTTCTTC. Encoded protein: CASSSQTGNEQFF.

This CDR3 reads CASRQGGGGGETQYF. The CDR3 region has the DNA TGTGCCAGCAGGCAGGGCGGGGGGGGCGGAGAGACCCAGTACTTC. J is TRBJ2-5 and V is TRBV6-6; 9 nucleotides match TRBD2. CDR3 length: 15 residues. Germline V gene data show CDR1 as MNHNY and CDR2 as SVGAGI (reference sequence). J was trimmed by 4 bases and V by 6 bases; bases with no gene match: 9.

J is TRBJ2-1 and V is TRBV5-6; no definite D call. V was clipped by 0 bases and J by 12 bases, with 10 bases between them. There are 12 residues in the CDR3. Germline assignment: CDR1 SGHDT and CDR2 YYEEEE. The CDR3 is CASSLGGAGQFF. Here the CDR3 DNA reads TGTGCCAGCAGCTTGGGTGGCGCAGGGCAGTTCTTC.

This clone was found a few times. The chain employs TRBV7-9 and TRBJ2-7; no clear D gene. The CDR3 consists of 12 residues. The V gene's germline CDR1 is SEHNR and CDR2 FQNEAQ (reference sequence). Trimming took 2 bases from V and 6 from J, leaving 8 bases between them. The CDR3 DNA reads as TGTGCCAGCAGCTTATTCGCGGTCGAGCAGTACTTC. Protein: CASSLFAVEQYF.

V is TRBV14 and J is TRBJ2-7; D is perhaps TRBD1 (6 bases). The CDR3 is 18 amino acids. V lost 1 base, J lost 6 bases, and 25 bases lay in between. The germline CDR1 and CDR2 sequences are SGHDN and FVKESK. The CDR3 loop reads CASSQVSRRNRAPGEQYF. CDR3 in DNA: TGTGCCAGCAGCCAAGTAAGTAGACGGAACAGGGCTCCAGGCGAGCAGTACTTC.

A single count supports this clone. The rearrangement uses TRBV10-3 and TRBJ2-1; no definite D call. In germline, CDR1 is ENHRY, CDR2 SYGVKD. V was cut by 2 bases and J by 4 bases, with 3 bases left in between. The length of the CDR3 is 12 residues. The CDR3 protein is CAISETYNEQFF. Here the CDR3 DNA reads TGTGCCATCAGTGAGACATACAATGAGCAGTTCTTC.

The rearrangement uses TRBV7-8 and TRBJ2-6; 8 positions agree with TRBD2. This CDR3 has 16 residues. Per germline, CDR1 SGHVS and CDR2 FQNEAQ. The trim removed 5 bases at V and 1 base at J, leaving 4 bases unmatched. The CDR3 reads CASSNRGGSGANVLTF. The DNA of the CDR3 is TGTGCCAGCAGCAACCGGGGGGGGTCTGGGGCCAACGTCCTGACTTTC.

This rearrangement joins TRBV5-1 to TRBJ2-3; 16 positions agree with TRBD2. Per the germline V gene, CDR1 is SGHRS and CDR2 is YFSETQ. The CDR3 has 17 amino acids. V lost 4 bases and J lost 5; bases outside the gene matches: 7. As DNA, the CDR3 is TGCGCCAGCAGCGATGGGACTAGCGGGAGGGGAAGAGATACGCAGTATTTT. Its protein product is CASSDGTSGRGRDTQYF.

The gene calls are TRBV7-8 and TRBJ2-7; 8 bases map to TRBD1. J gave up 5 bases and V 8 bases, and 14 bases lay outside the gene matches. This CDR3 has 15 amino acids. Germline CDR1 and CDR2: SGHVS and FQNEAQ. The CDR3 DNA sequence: TGTGCCAGCGACTCGCCCGGGACAGGACTCGACGAGCAGTACTTC. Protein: CASDSPGTGLDEQYF. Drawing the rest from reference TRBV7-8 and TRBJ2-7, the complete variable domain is GAGVSQSPRYKVAKRGQDVALRCDPISGHVSLFWYQQALGQGPEFLTYFQNEAQLDKSGLPSDRFFAERPEGSVSTLKIQRTQQEDSAVYLCASDSPGTGLDEQYFGPGTRLTVT.

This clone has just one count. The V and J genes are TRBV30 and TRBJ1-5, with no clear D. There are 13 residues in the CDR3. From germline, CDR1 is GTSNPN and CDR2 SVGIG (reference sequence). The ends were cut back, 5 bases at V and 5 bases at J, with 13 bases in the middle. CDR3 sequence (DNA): TGTGCCTGGGCCCTTGAGCCCTATCAGCCCCAGCATTTT. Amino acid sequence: CAWALEPYQPQHF. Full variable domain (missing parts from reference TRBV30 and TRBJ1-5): SQTIHQWPATLVQPVGSPLSLECTVEGTSNPNLYWYRQAAGRGLQLLFYSVGIGQISSEVPQNLSASRPQDRQFILSSKKLLLSDSGFYLCAWALEPYQPQHFGDGTRLSIL.

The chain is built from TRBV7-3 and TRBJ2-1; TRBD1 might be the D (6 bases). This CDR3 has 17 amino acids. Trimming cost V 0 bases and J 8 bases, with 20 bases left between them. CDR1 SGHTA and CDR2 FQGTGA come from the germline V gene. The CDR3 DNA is TGTGCCAGCAGCTTAACCTCCCTCCCAGGGGATATCGATGAGCAGTTCTTC. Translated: CASSLTSLPGDIDEQFF.

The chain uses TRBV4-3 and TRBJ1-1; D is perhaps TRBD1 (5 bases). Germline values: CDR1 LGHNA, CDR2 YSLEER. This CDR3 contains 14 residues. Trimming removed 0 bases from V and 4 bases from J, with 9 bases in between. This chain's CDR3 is CASSQDRGTTEAFF. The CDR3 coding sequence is TGCGCCAGCAGCCAAGATAGGGGTACCACTGAAGCTTTCTTT.

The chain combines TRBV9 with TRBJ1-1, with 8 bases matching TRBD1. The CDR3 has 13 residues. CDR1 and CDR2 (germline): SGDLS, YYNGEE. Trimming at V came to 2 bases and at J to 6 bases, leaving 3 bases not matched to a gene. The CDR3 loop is CASSVTGGSEAFF. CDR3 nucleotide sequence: TGTGCCAGCAGCGTCACAGGGGGTTCTGAAGCTTTCTTT.

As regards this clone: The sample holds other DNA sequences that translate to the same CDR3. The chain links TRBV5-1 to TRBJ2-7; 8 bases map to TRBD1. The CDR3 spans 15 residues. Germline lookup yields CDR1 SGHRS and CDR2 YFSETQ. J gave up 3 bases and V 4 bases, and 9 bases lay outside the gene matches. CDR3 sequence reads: CASSPRPGQGYEQYF. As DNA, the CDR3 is TGCGCCAGCAGCCCTCGACCAGGACAGGGCTACGAGCAGTACTTC.